This T cell receptor (beta chain) was identified in a study of blood T cells in healthy people across ages. Study overall: Per every two T cells, about one barcoded beta molecule was captured by template switching.

The study's findings and limits: Age advanced and TCR beta diversity per million T cells fell, roughly linearly.

Sample-barcoded 5' priming and a J-beta primer mix drove a second PCR of about 6 to 12 cycles. A tag from a template-switch adaptor with 12 random nucleotides marked each cDNA molecule. TCRdb analysed the 5' RACE reads with MiXCR anew, one entry per CDR3 protein. The data show approximately 850,000 distinct CDR3 sequences, under 45% seen once. Remarks on this clonotype: Its antigen is still unknown.

Sequenced material: blood. This receptor was identified in a man aged 55 to 70 in good health.

CDR3 coding DNA: TGTGCCAGCAGCCAGGAGACAGGGCGCAATGAGCAGTTCTTC. This codes for CASSQETGRNEQFF. The rearrangement uses TRBV7-2 and TRBJ2-1; TRBD1 aligns across 7 bases. Germline values: CDR1 SGHTA, CDR2 FQGNSA. J lost 6 bases, V lost 5 bases, and 7 bases had no gene match. The CDR3 runs to 14 residues.